The clone carrying this T cell receptor (beta chain) was observed a few times. Any patient presenting with uncontrolled infection, other autoimmune disease, pregnancy or lactation was left out. The blood was taken when hyperthyroidism was first diagnosed, before any ophthalmopathy symptoms showed up. The PBMCs studied were ones that came from 10 ml fresh peripheral blood. Amplification of TCR beta CDR3 regions was performed using RNA transcripts as template. The study used the HTBI primer set for a first-round RT-PCR of the TCR CDR3. TCRdb ran MiXCR on the multiplex PCR reads and lists one entry per CDR3 protein. The sample lists around 240,000 distinct CDR3 sequences, 14% to 15% occurring once. This sample was included in a study of T cells in Graves' hyperthyroidism and ophthalmopathy. Trimming stripped 3 bases from V and 0 bases from J, with 10 bases between. Germline-derived CDR1 and CDR2 are LNHDA and SQIVND (reference sequence). This CDR3 comprises 15 residues.

The chain has TRBV19 and TRBJ2-3; D call uncertain. This TCR was recovered from a woman in her 40s with Graves' hyperthyroidism that later progressed to Graves' ophthalmopathy. The sample was blood. CDR3 DNA: TGTGCCAGTAGTATGGGTGTCCTCAGCACAGATACGCAGTATTTT. Its protein product is CASSMGVLSTDTQYF.